The entry below describes one TCR beta chain. As yet, its antigen is unknown. This sample was included in a study of CD8+ T cells in alopecia areata. Overall study findings and caveats: Whereas mice showed it more clearly, TCR sharing across patients was murkier, possibly because of HLA.

The CDR3 spans 15 residues. V was pared by 4 bases and J by 10 bases, with 10 bases of the junction left unmatched. Germline V gene sequence: CDR1 KGHSH, CDR2 LQKENI. Both peripheral blood and punch biopsies of lesional scalp skin were obtained from patients who had alopecia areata. RNA, once extracted, was reverse transcribed into cDNA for use as the sequencing template. TCRdb's copy holds only in-frame clones and misses some; the assay was immunoSEQ multiplex PCR. The sample lists roughly 250,000 clones, less than 80% seen once, with more than 0.95% in the top ten. The gene calls are TRBV18 and TRBJ1-6, with 7 bases identical to TRBD1. The sequence derives from a human donor with alopecia areata. The sample here was CD4+ T cells sorted from blood, taken at week 0. The CDR3 is CASSLTGDPRSPLHF. The CDR3 nucleotides read TGTGCCAGCTCACTAACAGGGGACCCGAGGTCACCCCTCCACTTT.